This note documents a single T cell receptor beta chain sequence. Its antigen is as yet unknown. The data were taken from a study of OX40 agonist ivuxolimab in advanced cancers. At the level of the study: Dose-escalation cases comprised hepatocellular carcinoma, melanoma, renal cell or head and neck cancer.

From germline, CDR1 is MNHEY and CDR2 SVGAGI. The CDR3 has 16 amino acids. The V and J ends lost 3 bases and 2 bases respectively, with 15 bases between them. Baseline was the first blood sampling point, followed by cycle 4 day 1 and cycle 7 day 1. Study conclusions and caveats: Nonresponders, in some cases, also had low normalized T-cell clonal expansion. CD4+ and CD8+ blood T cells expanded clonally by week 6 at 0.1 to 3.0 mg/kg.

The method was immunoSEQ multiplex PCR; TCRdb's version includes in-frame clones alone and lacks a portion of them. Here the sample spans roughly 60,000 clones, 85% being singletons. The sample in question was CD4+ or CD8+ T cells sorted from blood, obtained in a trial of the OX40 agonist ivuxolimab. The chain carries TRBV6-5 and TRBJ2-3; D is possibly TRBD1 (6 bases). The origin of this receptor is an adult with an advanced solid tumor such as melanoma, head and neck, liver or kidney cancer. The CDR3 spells CASSYRGTKNTDTQYF. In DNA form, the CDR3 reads TGTGCCAGCAGTTATCGAGGGACAAAAAACACAGATACGCAGTATTTT.